The clone carrying this T cell receptor beta chain was picked up many times. Its antigen is unknown. This specimen belongs to a study of neurological immune-mediated disorders. TCRdb passed the 5' RACE reads through MiXCR, listing each CDR3 protein once. The sample consists of about 55,000 distinct CDR3 sequences, 24% of them appearing once. General study findings and limits: Multiple sclerosis was found to have the least TCR clonal expansion, below healthy controls, and HTLV-1-associated myelopathy the most.

Specified time point: technical triplicate 2. The V end was cut by 0 bases, the J end by 4 bases, with 15 bases between. Germline V gives CDR1 SGHTA, CDR2 FQGNSA. The CDR3 has 16 residues. The chain uses TRBV7-2 and TRBJ1-2, with a tentative D call TRBD1 (6 bases). The source is a man aged 60 to 75 with HTLV-1-associated myelopathy (HAM/TSP). Sequencing input: PBMCs. CDR3 sequence: CASSLAHLTGLYGYTF. The CDR3 DNA reads TGTGCCAGCAGCTTAGCGCATCTGACAGGACTCTATGGCTACACCTTC. Combining the CDR3 with reference TRBV7-2 and TRBJ1-2 gives the whole variable domain GAGVSQSPSNKVTEKGKDVELRCDPISGHTALYWYRQSLGQGLEFLIYFQGNSAPDKSGLPSDRFSAERTGGSVSTLTIQRTQQEDSAVYLCASSLAHLTGLYGYTFGSGTRLTVV.